Below are 20 T cell receptor beta chains sequenced from a single sample in a study of T cells in Graves' hyperthyroidism and ophthalmopathy. Template material for amplifying TCR beta CDR3 regions consisted of RNA transcripts. A set of HTBI primers served as the primers for a first-round RT-PCR of the TCR CDR3. TCRdb reprocessed the multiplex PCR reads via MiXCR and lists one record per CDR3 protein. This table holds roughly 300,000 distinct CDR3 sequences, around 25% found once. Sequencing input: blood. The receptors were gathered from a man in his forties with Graves' hyperthyroidism that later progressed to Graves' ophthalmopathy.

In its sample, this clonotype was seen many times. V and J are TRBV4-1 and TRBJ2-7; TRBD2 agrees at 10 bases. CDR3 length: 13 residues. The V gene end was trimmed by 3 bases and the J gene end by 10 bases; junction bases not matched to a gene: 6. Germline loops: CDR1 MGHRA, CDR2 YSYEKL. The CDR3 loop reads CASSHTGLAEQYF. CDR3 DNA: TGCGCCAGCAGCCACACAGGACTAGCGGAACAGTACTTC.

This chain connects TRBV6-1 to TRBJ2-5; no definite D call. Trimming took 3 bases from V and 2 from J, leaving 13 bases between them. The CDR3 consists of 15 residues. Germline loops: CDR1 MNHNS, CDR2 SASEGT. The CDR3 nucleotides are TGTGCCAGCAGTGATATGGGTGGTCGTCAAGAGACCCAGTACTTC. It encodes CASSDMGGRQETQYF.

This clonotype was seen many times. V is TRBV29-1 and J is TRBJ1-2, with a weak D call TRBD1 (5 bases). The germline V gene encodes CDR1 SQVTM and CDR2 ANQGSEA. V was clipped by 3 bases and J by 2 bases, with 7 bases between them. The CDR3 contains 12 residues. CDR3 coding DNA: TGCAGCGTTGACAGGGAGAACTATGGCTACACCTTC. It specifies CSVDRENYGYTF.

This clonotype has at least ten counts. This sequence joins TRBV28 and TRBJ1-1; no reliable D call. The germline V and J ends were trimmed by 6 bases and 0 bases, with 5 bases remaining between them. The CDR3 has 12 residues. Germline values: CDR1 MDHEN, CDR2 SYDVKM. CDR3 sequence: CASRDMNTEAFF. In DNA form, the CDR3 reads TGTGCCAGCAGAGACATGAACACTGAAGCTTTCTTT.

This clonotype has ten or more counts. The V and J genes are TRBV20-1 and TRBJ2-5; 7 positions agree with TRBD2. The CDR3 length is 13 residues. The J segment lost 4 bases and the V segment lost 1 base, leaving 3 bases of the junction unmatched. Germline CDR1 and CDR2: DFQATT and SNEGSKA (reference sequence). CDR3 protein: CSARAAGVETQYF. CDR3 nucleotides: TGCAGTGCTAGAGCCGCGGGGGTAGAGACCCAGTACTTC.

The J gene is TRBJ2-7, the V gene TRBV15; D remains unclear. V dropped 1 base and J dropped 0 bases, with 16 bases sitting between them. CDR3 length equals 17 residues. The germline V gene encodes CDR1 LNHNV and CDR2 YYDKDF (reference sequence). CDR3 amino acids: CATSRGKGSTSSYEQYF. The CDR3 DNA reads TGTGCCACCAGCAGAGGGAAGGGCAGTACGAGCTCCTACGAGCAGTACTTC.

In this sample, this clonotype turned up many times. This rearrangement joins TRBV24-1 to TRBJ2-4; possibly TRBD1 for D (6 bases). Germline CDR1 KGHDR, CDR2 SFDVKD. This CDR3 is built from 17 residues. The ends were cut back, 9 bases at V and 2 bases at J, with 22 bases in the middle. The CDR3 nucleotides are TGTGCCACCGGGTCCCTCCCCCAAGACAGGCCCAAAAACATTCAGTACTTC. Amino acid sequence: CATGSLPQDRPKNIQYF.

This clonotype showed up just a few times. The J gene is TRBJ1-2, the V gene TRBV7-2; TRBD1 might be the D (6 bases). Germline assignment: CDR1 SGHTA and CDR2 FQGNSA. The CDR3 contains 14 residues. Trimming took off 3 bases at V and 4 bases at J, with 12 bases between the two ends. The CDR3 DNA follows: TGTGCCAGCAGCTTCGCCGCGGGGGCCTATGGCTACACCTTC. It yields the protein CASSFAAGAYGYTF.

The chain carries TRBV12-3 or TRBV12-4 and TRBJ1-5; no reliable D call. V gave up 8 bases and J gave up 1 base, with 12 bases separating them. The CDR3 spans 14 residues. The CDR3 region is CASLWGGSNQPQHF. DNA of the CDR3: TGTGCCAGCCTTTGGGGAGGCAGCAATCAGCCCCAGCATTTT.

The genes are TRBV6-5 and TRBJ2-7; no reliable D call. Germline CDR1 and CDR2: MNHEY and SVGAGI. Trimming stripped 2 bases from V and 6 bases from J, with 8 bases between. This CDR3 contains 12 residues. The CDR3 loop reads CASSYTSIEQYF. The CDR3 bases are TGTGCCAGCAGTTACACATCGATCGAGCAGTACTTC.

V gene TRBV9 combines with J gene TRBJ2-7; either TRBD1 or TRBD2 may fit D (6 bases each). This CDR3 spans 16 amino acids. The V end lost 2 bases, the J end lost 6 bases, and 21 bases lay between the germline ends. Germline CDR1 and CDR2: SGDLS and YYNGEE. The CDR3 here is CASSVEGGTNGREQYF. As DNA, the CDR3 is TGTGCCAGCAGCGTGGAGGGGGGAACAAACGGACGCGAGCAGTACTTC.

This clonotype was detected ten times or more. V usage is TRBV24-1 and J usage is TRBJ2-7, with TRBD1 identical over 9 bases. Trimming took 2 bases from V and 6 from J; bases not matched to a gene: 13. In germline, CDR1 is KGHDR, CDR2 SFDVKD. This CDR3 region has 17 residues. CDR3 nucleotide sequence: TGTGCCACCAGTGATTCCTTCACCGGGACAGGGATCGGCGAGCAGTACTTC. It is translated as CATSDSFTGTGIGEQYF.

This clonotype was counted ten times or more. The chain carries TRBV2 and TRBJ2-2, with D possibly being TRBD2 (6 bases). Germline CDR1 and CDR2: SNHLY and FYNNEI. V was trimmed by 2 bases and J by 4 bases, leaving 11 bases between them. This CDR3 comprises 15 residues. CDR3 in DNA: TGTGCCAGCAGTGAATCTGGGGGGACCACCGGGGAGCTGTTTTTT. It specifies CASSESGGTTGELFF.

This clonotype came up many times. J is TRBJ2-2 and V is TRBV19; D is undetermined. The length of the CDR3 is 14 residues. V was cut by 3 bases and J by 5 bases, with 10 bases left in between. The germline V gene has CDR1 LNHDA and CDR2 SQIVND (reference sequence). CDR3 nucleotides: TGTGCCAGTAGTATGGTCAGATCAACCGGGGAGCTGTTTTTT. The encoded protein is CASSMVRSTGELFF.

This clonotype was counted many times. CDR3 amino acids: CSALRSSYEQYF. CDR3 in DNA: TGCAGCGCATTACGGAGCTCCTACGAGCAGTACTTC. This chain links TRBV29-1 with TRBJ2-7; D gene uncertain. This CDR3 is 12 amino acids long. V lost 7 bases and J 0 bases, leaving 10 bases between the germline ends. The germline V gene has CDR1 SQVTM and CDR2 ANQGSEA.

The V and J genes are TRBV6-2 or TRBV6-3 and TRBJ2-5; D may be TRBD2 (6 bases). The germline gives CDR1 MNHEY, CDR2 SVGEGT. Trimming took 7 bases from V and 5 from J, leaving 17 bases between them. CDR3 length: 14 residues. The CDR3 coding sequence is TGTGCCAGCAAAGGGACTTTCCGGGGCGAGACCCAGTACTTC. It codes for CASKGTFRGETQYF.

This clonotype was seen at least ten times. This chain joins TRBV24-1 and TRBJ1-2; TRBD1 is a possible D gene (5 bases). There are 14 residues in the CDR3. Trimming removed 5 bases from V and 0 bases from J, with 9 bases in between. CDR1 and CDR2 from the germline V gene are KGHDR and SFDVKD. Written as DNA, the CDR3 is TGTGCCACCAGTGCCCCGGACACTAACTATGGCTACACCTTC. It translates to CATSAPDTNYGYTF.

At least ten counts were recorded for this clonotype. This chain links TRBV7-3 with TRBJ2-2; perhaps TRBD1 as D (6 bases). The V gene's germline CDR1 is SGHTA and CDR2 FQGTGA. V was pared by 3 bases and J by 2 bases, with 16 bases between. This CDR3 spans 17 amino acids. The CDR3 spells CASSFARGQPNTGELFF. CDR3 DNA: TGTGCCAGCAGCTTTGCCCGCGGACAGCCTAACACCGGGGAGCTGTTTTTT.

This clonotype was counted ten times or more. The gene calls are TRBV10-3 and TRBJ1-1; possible D gene TRBD1, 5 bases. The germline V and J ends were trimmed by 8 bases and 5 bases, with 12 bases remaining between them. The CDR3 runs 12 residues. Looked up from germline, CDR1 is ENHRY and CDR2 is SYGVKD. CDR3 DNA sequence: TGTGCCATCGGGACCCTGGGGACTGAAGCTTTCTTT. Its protein is CAIGTLGTEAFF.

This clonotype has a count of ten or more. J is TRBJ2-7 and V is TRBV24-1, with D uncertain. CDR1 and CDR2 from the germline V gene are KGHDR and SFDVKD. V lost 3 bases and J 0 bases, leaving 8 bases between the germline ends. The CDR3 contains 14 residues. The CDR3 coding sequence is TGTGCCACCAGTGATCCTATTCGCTCCTACGAGCAGTACTTC. Its translation is CATSDPIRSYEQYF.